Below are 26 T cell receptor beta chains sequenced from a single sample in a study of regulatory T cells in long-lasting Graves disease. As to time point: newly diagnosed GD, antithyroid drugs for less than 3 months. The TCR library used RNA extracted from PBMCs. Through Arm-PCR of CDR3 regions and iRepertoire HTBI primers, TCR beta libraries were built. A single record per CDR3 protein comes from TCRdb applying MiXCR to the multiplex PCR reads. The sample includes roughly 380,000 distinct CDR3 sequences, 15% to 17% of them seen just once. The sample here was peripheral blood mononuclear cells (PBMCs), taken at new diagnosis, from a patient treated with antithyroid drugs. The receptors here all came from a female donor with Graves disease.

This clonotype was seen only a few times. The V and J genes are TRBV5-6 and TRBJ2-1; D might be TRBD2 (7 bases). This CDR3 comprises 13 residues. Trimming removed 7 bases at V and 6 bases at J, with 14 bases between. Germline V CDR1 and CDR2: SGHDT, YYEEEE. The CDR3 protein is CASRGGEGNEQFF. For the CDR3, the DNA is TGTGCCAGCCGAGGGGGGGAGGGCAATGAGCAGTTCTTC.

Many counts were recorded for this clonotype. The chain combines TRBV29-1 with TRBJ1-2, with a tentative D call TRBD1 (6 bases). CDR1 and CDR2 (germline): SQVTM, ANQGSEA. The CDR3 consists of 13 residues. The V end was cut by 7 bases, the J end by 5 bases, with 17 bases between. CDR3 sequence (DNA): TGCAGCGCCCATGTCAGGGGAAGGTATGGCTACACCTTC. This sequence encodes CSAHVRGRYGYTF.

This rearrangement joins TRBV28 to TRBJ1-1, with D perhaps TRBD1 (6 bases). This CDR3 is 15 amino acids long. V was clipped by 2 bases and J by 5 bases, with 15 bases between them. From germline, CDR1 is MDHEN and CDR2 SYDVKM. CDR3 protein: CASSLGGTGKTEAFF. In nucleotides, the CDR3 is TGTGCCAGCAGTTTAGGGGGAACAGGGAAGACTGAAGCTTTCTTT.

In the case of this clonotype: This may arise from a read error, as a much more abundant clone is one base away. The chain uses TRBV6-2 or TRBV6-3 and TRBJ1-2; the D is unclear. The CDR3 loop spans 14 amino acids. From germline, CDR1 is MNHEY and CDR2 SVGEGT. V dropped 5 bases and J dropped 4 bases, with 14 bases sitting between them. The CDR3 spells CASSESAAVYGYTF. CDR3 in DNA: TGTGCCAGCAGTGAGTCGGCCGCTGTCTATGGCTACACCTTC.

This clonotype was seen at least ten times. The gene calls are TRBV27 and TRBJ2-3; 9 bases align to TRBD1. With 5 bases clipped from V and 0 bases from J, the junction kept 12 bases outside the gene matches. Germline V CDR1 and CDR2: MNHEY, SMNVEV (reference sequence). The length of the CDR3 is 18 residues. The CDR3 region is CASSPSGQGTLSTDTQYF. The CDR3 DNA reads TGTGCCAGCAGTCCCTCGGGACAGGGAACCTTAAGCACAGATACGCAGTATTTT.

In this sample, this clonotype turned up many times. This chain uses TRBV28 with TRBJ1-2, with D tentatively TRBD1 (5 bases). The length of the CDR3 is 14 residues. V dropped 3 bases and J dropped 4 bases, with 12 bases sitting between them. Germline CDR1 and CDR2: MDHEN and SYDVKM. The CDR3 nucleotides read TGTGCCAGCAGTTTGGTCCGGGGGAGCTATGGCTACACCTTC. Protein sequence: CASSLVRGSYGYTF.

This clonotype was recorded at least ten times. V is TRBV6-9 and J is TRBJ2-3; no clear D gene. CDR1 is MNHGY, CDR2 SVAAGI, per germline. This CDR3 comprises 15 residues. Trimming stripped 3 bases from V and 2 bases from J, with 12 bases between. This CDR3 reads CASSYPGMTTDTQYF. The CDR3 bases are TGTGCCAGCAGTTACCCCGGTATGACCACAGATACGCAGTATTTT.

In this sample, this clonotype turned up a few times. CDR3 nucleotide sequence: TGTGCCAGCAGTTACTCGGGGGATCTCACTGAAGCTTTCTTT. This encodes CASSYSGDLTEAFF. The V gene is TRBV6-5, the J gene TRBJ1-1; D might be TRBD1 (5 bases). The CDR3 has 14 residues. The germline CDR1 and CDR2 sequences are MNHEY and SVGAGI. Between the trimmed V and J ends, which lost 0 bases and 4 bases, there was a span of 9 bases.

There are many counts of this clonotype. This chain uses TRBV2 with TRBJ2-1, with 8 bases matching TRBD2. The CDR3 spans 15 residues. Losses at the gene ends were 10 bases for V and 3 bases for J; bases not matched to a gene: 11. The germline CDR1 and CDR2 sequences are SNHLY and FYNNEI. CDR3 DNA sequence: TGTGCCACCCAACTAGTACTAGCGGACTACAATGAGCAGTTCTTC. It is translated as CATQLVLADYNEQFF.

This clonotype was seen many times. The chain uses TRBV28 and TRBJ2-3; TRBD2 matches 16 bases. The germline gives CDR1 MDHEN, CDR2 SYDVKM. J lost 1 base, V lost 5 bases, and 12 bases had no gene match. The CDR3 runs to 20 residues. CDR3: CASSTLGLAGGSVGTDTQYF. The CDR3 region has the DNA TGTGCCAGCAGTACCTTGGGACTAGCGGGAGGGTCGGTGGGCACAGATACGCAGTATTTT.

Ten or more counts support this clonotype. CDR3 nucleotides: TGTGCCAGCAGTTTTAGCGGGAACTCCTACAATGAGCAGTTCTTC. Residues: CASSFSGNSYNEQFF. The rearrangement joins TRBV2 to TRBJ2-1; TRBD2 agrees at 8 bases. Germline V gene sequence: CDR1 SNHLY, CDR2 FYNNEI. Trimming at V came to 5 bases and at J to 0 bases, leaving 3 bases not matched to a gene. The CDR3 length is 15 residues.

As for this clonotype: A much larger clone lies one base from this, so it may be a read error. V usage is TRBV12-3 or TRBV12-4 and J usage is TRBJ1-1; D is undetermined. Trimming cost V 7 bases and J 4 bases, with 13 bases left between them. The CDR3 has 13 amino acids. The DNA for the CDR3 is TGTGCCAGCATGGAGTGGGAGGCCACTGAAGCTTTCTTT. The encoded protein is CASMEWEATEAFF.

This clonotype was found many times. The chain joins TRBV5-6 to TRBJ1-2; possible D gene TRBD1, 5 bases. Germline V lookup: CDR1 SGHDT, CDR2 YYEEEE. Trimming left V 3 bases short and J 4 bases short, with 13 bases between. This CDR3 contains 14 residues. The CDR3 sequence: CASSSQETVYGYTF. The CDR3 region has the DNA TGTGCCAGCAGCTCACAGGAAACCGTCTATGGCTACACCTTC.

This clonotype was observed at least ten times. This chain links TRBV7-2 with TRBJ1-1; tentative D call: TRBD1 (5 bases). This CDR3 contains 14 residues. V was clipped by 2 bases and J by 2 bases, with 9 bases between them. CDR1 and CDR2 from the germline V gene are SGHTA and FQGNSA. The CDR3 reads CASSLLRDNTEAFF. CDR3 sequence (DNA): TGTGCCAGCAGCTTACTCCGGGACAACACTGAAGCTTTCTTT.

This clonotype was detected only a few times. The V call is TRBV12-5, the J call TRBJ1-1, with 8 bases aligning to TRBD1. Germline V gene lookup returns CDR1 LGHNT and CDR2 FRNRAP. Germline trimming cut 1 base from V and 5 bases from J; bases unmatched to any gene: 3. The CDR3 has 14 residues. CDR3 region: CASGLEGQGTEAFF. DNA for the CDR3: TGTGCTAGTGGTTTGGAAGGACAGGGAACTGAAGCTTTCTTT.

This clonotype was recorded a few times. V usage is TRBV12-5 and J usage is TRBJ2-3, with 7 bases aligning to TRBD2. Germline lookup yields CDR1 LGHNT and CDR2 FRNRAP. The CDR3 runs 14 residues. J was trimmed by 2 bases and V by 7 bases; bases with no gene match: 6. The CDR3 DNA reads TGTGCTAGTGATTCGGGACTATACACAGATACGCAGTATTTT. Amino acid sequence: CASDSGLYTDTQYF.

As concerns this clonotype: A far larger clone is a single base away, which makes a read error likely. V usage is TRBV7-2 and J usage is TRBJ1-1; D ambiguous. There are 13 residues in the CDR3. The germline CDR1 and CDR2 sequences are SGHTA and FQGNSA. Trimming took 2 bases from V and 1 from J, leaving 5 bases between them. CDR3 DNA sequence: TGTGCCAGCAGCTTATACCCGAACACTGAAGCTTTCTTT. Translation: CASSLYPNTEAFF. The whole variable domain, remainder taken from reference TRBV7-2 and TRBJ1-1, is GAGVSQSPSNKVTEKGKDVELRCDPISGHTALYWYRQSLGQGLEFLIYFQGNSAPDKSGLPSDRFSAERTGGSVSTLTIQRTQQEDSAVYLCASSLYPNTEAFFGQGTRLTVV.

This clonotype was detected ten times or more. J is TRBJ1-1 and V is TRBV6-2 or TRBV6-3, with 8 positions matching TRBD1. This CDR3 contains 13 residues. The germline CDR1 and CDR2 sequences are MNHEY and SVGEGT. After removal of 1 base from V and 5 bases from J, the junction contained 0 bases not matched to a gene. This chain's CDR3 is CASSYYRGTEAFF. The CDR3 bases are TGTGCCAGCAGTTACTACAGGGGGACTGAAGCTTTCTTT.

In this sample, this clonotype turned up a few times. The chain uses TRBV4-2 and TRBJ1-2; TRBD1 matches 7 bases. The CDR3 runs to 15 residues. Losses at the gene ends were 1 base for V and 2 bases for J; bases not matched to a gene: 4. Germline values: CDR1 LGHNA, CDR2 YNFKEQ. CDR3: CASSQVTGENYGYTF. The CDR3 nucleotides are TGTGCCAGCAGCCAAGTAACAGGGGAAAACTATGGCTACACCTTC.

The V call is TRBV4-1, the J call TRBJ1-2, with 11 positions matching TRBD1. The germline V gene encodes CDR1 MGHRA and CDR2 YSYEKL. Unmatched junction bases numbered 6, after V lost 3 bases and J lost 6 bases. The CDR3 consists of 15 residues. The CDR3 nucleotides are TGCGCCAGCAGCCATTGGGGACAGGGGGTAAATGGCTACACCTTC. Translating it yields CASSHWGQGVNGYTF.

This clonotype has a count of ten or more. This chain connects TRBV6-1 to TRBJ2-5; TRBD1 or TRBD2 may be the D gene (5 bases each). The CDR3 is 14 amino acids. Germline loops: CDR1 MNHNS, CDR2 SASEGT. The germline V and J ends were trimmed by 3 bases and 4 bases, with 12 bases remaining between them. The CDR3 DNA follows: TGTGCCAGCAGTGACCGACAGAGGGGAGAGACCCAGTACTTC. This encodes CASSDRQRGETQYF.

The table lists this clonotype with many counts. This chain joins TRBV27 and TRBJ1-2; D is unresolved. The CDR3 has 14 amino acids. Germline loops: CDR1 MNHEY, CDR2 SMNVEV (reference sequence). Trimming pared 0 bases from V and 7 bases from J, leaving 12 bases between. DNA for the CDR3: TGTGCCAGCAGTTTATCGACATCCTCCCGTGGCTACACCTTC. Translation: CASSLSTSSRGYTF.

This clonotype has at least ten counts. CDR3 residues: CASSSLAGVSTDTQYF. CDR3 coding DNA: TGTGCCAGCAGCTCCCTAGCGGGGGTCTCCACAGATACGCAGTATTTT. The rearrangement joins TRBV7-2 to TRBJ2-3, with TRBD2 identical over 10 bases. The germline gives CDR1 SGHTA, CDR2 FQGNSA. V shed 4 bases and J 2 bases; nucleotides not matched to a gene: 6. The CDR3 has 16 residues.

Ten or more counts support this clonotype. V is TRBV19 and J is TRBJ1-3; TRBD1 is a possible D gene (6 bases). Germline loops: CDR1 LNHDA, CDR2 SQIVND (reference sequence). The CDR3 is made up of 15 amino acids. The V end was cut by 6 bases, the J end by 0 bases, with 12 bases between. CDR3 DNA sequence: TGTGCCAGTAGAACGACAGGCCTCTCTGGAAACACCATATATTTT. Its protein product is CASRTTGLSGNTIYF.

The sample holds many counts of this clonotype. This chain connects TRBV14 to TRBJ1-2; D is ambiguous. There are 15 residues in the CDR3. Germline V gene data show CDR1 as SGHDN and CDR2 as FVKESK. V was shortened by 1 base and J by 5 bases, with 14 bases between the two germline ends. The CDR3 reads CASSQGGELGYGYTF. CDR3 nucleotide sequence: TGTGCCAGCAGCCAAGGTGGGGAGTTGGGGTATGGCTACACCTTC.

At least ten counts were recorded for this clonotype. The CDR3 is CASSLFAKTGYTEAFF. The CDR3 bases are TGTGCCAGCAGCTTATTCGCAAAAACAGGATACACTGAAGCTTTCTTT. The chain employs TRBV7-9 and TRBJ1-1; TRBD1 is a possible D gene (5 bases). The CDR3 runs to 16 residues. Germline-derived CDR1 and CDR2 are SEHNR and FQNEAQ (reference sequence). V was pared by 2 bases and J by 3 bases, with 16 bases between. Full variable domain (remainder filled in from reference TRBV7-9 and TRBJ1-1): DTGVSQNPRHKITKRGQNVTFRCDPISEHNRLYWYRQTLGQGPEFLTYFQNEAQLEKSRLLSDRFSAERPKGSFSTLEIQRTEQGDSAMYLCASSLFAKTGYTEAFFGQGTRLTVV.